Below, 32 T cell receptor beta chains from the same sample are listed, as sequenced in a study of blood T cell repertoires in COVID-19 (dated by TCRdb to 2018 to 2021). The library was prepared using the immunoSEQ multiplex PCR assay. The table was pulled from immuneACCESS by TCRdb, which kept in-frame rearrangements only. Such tables lose some clones; where checked, under half of the loss comes from unresolved V genes, and the rest has no known cause. The sample records over 200,000 clones, more than 75% of which are singletons. About a sixth of the sample rests with the top ten. Source material: PBMCs or T cells enriched from blood (not recorded which). The receptors come from a man in his late teens or twenties who had recovered from COVID-19.

This chain joins TRBV4-1 and TRBJ2-5; 12 bases are shared with TRBD2. This CDR3 has 15 residues. Per the germline V gene, CDR1 is MGHRA and CDR2 is YSYEKL. With 1 base clipped from V and 7 bases from J, the junction kept 4 bases outside the gene matches. The CDR3 DNA reads as TGCGCCAGCAGCCAAGGACTAGCGGGGGAAGTGACCCAGTACTTC. Translated: CASSQGLAGEVTQYF.

As for this clone: The identical CDR3 is also encoded by other nucleotide sequences in the sample. V is TRBV5-1 and J is TRBJ2-1, with D hard to call. Trimming pared 0 bases from V and 3 bases from J, leaving 7 bases between. CDR1 and CDR2 (germline): SGHRS, YFSETQ. The CDR3 consists of 14 residues. CDR3 amino acids: CASSLESSYNEQFF. The CDR3 nucleotides read TGCGCCAGCAGCTTGGAGTCTAGCTACAATGAGCAGTTCTTC.

The CDR3, as DNA: TGTGCCAGCAGCCGAAAGGGCGGGGTCAAGTCCTACGAGCAGTACTTC. This codes for CASSRKGGVKSYEQYF. The chain is built from TRBV5-6 and TRBJ2-7; D possibly corresponds to TRBD2 (6 bases). With 4 bases removed from V and 1 base from J, the gap between germline ends came to 18 bases. The CDR3 loop spans 16 amino acids. Germline lookup yields CDR1 SGHDT and CDR2 YYEEEE.

The chain uses TRBV7-6 and TRBJ2-7; TRBD2 is a possible D gene (6 bases). V was cut by 0 bases and J by 7 bases, with 16 bases left in between. There are 15 residues in the CDR3. Per the germline V gene, CDR1 is SGHVS and CDR2 is FNYEAQ. The CDR3 DNA follows: TGTGCCAGCAGCTTAGCGATGGTGGGCCGGGGGGAGCAGTACTTC. Its translation is CASSLAMVGRGEQYF.

This sequence joins TRBV5-6 and TRBJ2-3; TRBD2 matches at 11 bases. After removal of 4 bases from V and 3 bases from J, the junction contained 7 bases not matched to a gene. The CDR3 totals 16 residues. Per germline, CDR1 SGHDT and CDR2 YYEEEE. The CDR3 here is CASSKTSGVGTDTQYF. CDR3 nucleotides: TGTGCCAGCAGCAAGACTAGCGGGGTGGGGACAGATACGCAGTATTTT.

This chain uses TRBV5-1 with TRBJ1-4; 10 positions match TRBD1. The CDR3 loop spans 15 amino acids. V was clipped by 4 bases and J by 5 bases; unmatched bases: 5. Germline V gene data show CDR1 as SGHRS and CDR2 as YFSETQ. CDR3 sequence (DNA): TGCGCCAGCAGCGTGACAGGGGGCGCAAATGAAAAACTGTTTTTT. Protein: CASSVTGGANEKLFF.

The V gene is TRBV3-1 (or the pseudogene TRBV3-2), the J gene TRBJ2-3, with D unresolved. This CDR3 has 15 residues. Per the germline V gene, CDR1 is LGHDT and CDR2 is YNNKEL (reference sequence). Trimming stripped 0 bases from V and 1 base from J, with 8 bases between. The CDR3, as DNA: TGTGCCAGCAGCCAAGAAGCTGATCGCACAGATACGCAGTATTTT. Translating it yields CASSQEADRTDTQYF.

The CDR3 spells CASREGLGHYNEQFF. CDR3 DNA: TGTGCCAGCAGAGAGGGACTTGGGCATTACAATGAGCAGTTCTTC. The V gene is TRBV28, the J gene TRBJ2-1; D may be TRBD2 (6 bases). Trimming left V 6 bases short and J 4 bases short, with 16 bases between. Germline loops: CDR1 MDHEN, CDR2 SYDVKM. There are 15 residues in the CDR3.

CDR3 nucleotide sequence: TGTGCCAGCAGTCCCCGGACAGGGGCGTACGAGCAGTACTTC. This sequence encodes CASSPRTGAYEQYF. The chain carries TRBV4-2 and TRBJ2-7; 9 nucleotides align to TRBD1. Trimming at V came to 6 bases and at J to 4 bases, leaving 7 bases not matched to a gene. Germline V gene sequence: CDR1 LGHNA, CDR2 YNFKEQ. This CDR3 has 14 amino acids.

V gene TRBV24-1 combines with J gene TRBJ2-2, with 9 nucleotides matching TRBD1. This CDR3 spans 17 amino acids. Germline CDR1 is KGHDR and CDR2 is SFDVKD. Losses at the gene ends were 4 bases for V and 1 base for J; bases not matched to a gene: 6. The CDR3 nucleotides are TGTGCCACCAGTGACACCGGACAGGGGAAGAACACCGGGGAGCTGTTTTTT. Amino acid sequence: CATSDTGQGKNTGELFF.

This chain joins TRBV2 and TRBJ1-5; D call uncertain. CDR1 and CDR2 from the germline V gene are SNHLY and FYNNEI. CDR3 length: 15 residues. Between the trimmed V and J ends, which lost 6 bases and 6 bases, there was a span of 18 bases. The DNA for the CDR3 is TGTGCCAGCAGCGAGAGGGAGGGAGTAATTCAGCCCCAGCATTTT. This sequence encodes CASSEREGVIQPQHF.

This clone has just one count. The chain employs TRBV28 and TRBJ2-7; 9 nucleotides match TRBD1. Trimming removed 5 bases from V and 4 bases from J; junction bases left unmatched: 9. The germline V gene has CDR1 MDHEN and CDR2 SYDVKM. There are 15 residues in the CDR3. DNA of the CDR3: TGTGCCAGCAGTGGGGGGACAGGGTGGAATTACGAGCAGTACTTC. It yields the protein CASSGGTGWNYEQYF.

V gene TRBV19 combines with J gene TRBJ2-2; 9 bases match TRBD2. The ends lost 3 bases at V and 7 bases at J; junction bases unmatched: 6. Germline V gives CDR1 LNHDA, CDR2 SQIVND (reference sequence). The CDR3 is made up of 15 amino acids. This CDR3 reads CASSILAGTNGELFF. Written as DNA, the CDR3 is TGTGCCAGTAGTATCCTAGCGGGAACGAACGGGGAGCTGTTTTTT.

CDR3 nucleotides: TGTGCTAGTGGTTATCCAGGTCAGCCCCAGCATTTT. It translates to CASGYPGQPQHF. The J gene is TRBJ1-5, the V gene TRBV12-5; D gene unclear. Germline loops: CDR1 LGHNT, CDR2 FRNRAP. The CDR3 sequence is 12 residues long. V lost 4 bases and J lost 6, with 7 bases in between.

This sequence joins TRBV6-4 and TRBJ1-2; possible D gene TRBD1, 6 bases. Between the trimmed V and J ends, which lost 6 bases and 4 bases, there was a span of 18 bases. Germline V lookup: CDR1 MRHNA, CDR2 SNTAGT. The CDR3 loop spans 15 amino acids. The CDR3 here is CASSGQRGLSYGYTF. The DNA for the CDR3 is TGTGCCAGCAGCGGACAGCGGGGACTTAGCTATGGCTACACCTTC.

This chain links TRBV5-1 with TRBJ1-6; D unresolved. Trimming shortened V by 0 bases and J by 6 bases, and 10 bases separated the two germline ends. Germline assignment: CDR1 SGHRS and CDR2 YFSETQ. The CDR3 spans 15 residues. Here the CDR3 reads CASSLAEVSNSPLHF. The DNA for the CDR3 is TGCGCCAGCAGCTTGGCCGAGGTTTCTAATTCACCCCTCCACTTT.

The chain combines TRBV6-6 with TRBJ2-5, with 11 bases lining up with TRBD2. The CDR3 runs 22 residues. Trimming cost V 5 bases and J 1 base; bases outside gene matches: 24. Germline CDR1 reads MNHNY; CDR2 reads SVGAGI (reference sequence). Here the CDR3 reads CASSPIHKTSGAVAPLQETQYF. The CDR3 region has the DNA TGTGCCAGCAGTCCTATACATAAGACTAGCGGGGCCGTTGCCCCCCTCCAAGAGACCCAGTACTTC.

This chain links TRBV14 with TRBJ1-3, with a possible D match to TRBD1 (6 bases). Trimming stripped 2 bases from V and 2 bases from J, with 10 bases between. Germline CDR1 is SGHDN and CDR2 is FVKESK. This CDR3 spans 15 amino acids. The chain's CDR3 is CASSQYRVPGNTIYF. CDR3 DNA sequence: TGTGCCAGCAGCCAATACAGGGTCCCTGGAAACACCATATATTTT.

This clone was seen just once. The chain carries TRBV9 and TRBJ2-6; D not resolved. Germline assignment: CDR1 SGDLS and CDR2 YYNGEE. The CDR3 runs to 17 residues. The V gene lost 0 bases and the J gene lost 0 bases, with 10 bases spanning the gap. CDR3 sequence (DNA): TGTGCCAGCAGCGTAGCCAGGCTGAGCTCTGGGGCCAACGTCCTGACTTTC. As protein: CASSVARLSSGANVLTF.

V usage is TRBV28 and J usage is TRBJ2-1; 11 bases agree with TRBD2. Germline CDR1 is MDHEN and CDR2 is SYDVKM. The CDR3 has 16 amino acids. V gave up 6 bases and J gave up 7 bases; unmatched junction bases: 11. DNA for the CDR3: TGTGCCAGCAGCCCACCGACTAGCGGGAAAAGGAATGAGCAGTTCTTC. Translated: CASSPPTSGKRNEQFF.

The chain carries TRBV7-9 and TRBJ2-1; D is ambiguous. The CDR3 has 15 amino acids. V was cut by 5 bases and J by 4 bases, with 15 bases left in between. The germline V gene encodes CDR1 SEHNR and CDR2 FQNEAQ (reference sequence). The CDR3 protein is CASSQQGTGYNEQFF. The DNA of the CDR3 is TGTGCCAGCAGCCAACAAGGTACCGGGTACAATGAGCAGTTCTTC.

This chain connects TRBV21-1 to TRBJ2-5; TRBD1, the table's D call, lacks a check against the DNA. TRBV21-1 corresponds to a pseudogene. This CDR3 contains 17 residues. Written as DNA, the CDR3 is TGTGCCAGCAGCGGAGGGGGCGGGACACCCAAACAAGAGACCCAGTACTTC. It is translated as CASSGGGGTPKQETQYF.

CDR3 nucleotide sequence: TGTGCCAGCAGACAACCGGGAGTCGGGAACACCATATATTTT. Translated: CASRQPGVGNTIYF. This chain links TRBV27 with TRBJ1-3; no clear D gene. This CDR3 comprises 14 residues. CDR1 and CDR2 from the germline V gene are MNHEY and SMNVEV (reference sequence). V dropped 6 bases and J dropped 7 bases, with 16 bases sitting between them.

The V and J genes are TRBV5-4 and TRBJ1-2; unclear D gene. CDR1 and CDR2 from the germline V gene are SGHNT and YYREEE (reference sequence). V was shortened by 1 base and J by 3 bases, with 10 bases between the two germline ends. This CDR3 comprises 14 residues. DNA for the CDR3: TGTGCCAGCAGCTTGATTGCGGCCGACTATGGCTACACCTTC. Its protein product is CASSLIAADYGYTF.

This chain connects TRBV7-9 to TRBJ2-3, with unresolved D. This CDR3 is built from 12 residues. V dropped 5 bases and J dropped 0 bases, with 3 bases sitting between them. Germline V gene lookup returns CDR1 SEHNR and CDR2 FQNEAQ (reference sequence). The CDR3 spells CASSTSTDTQYF. The CDR3 DNA sequence: TGTGCCAGCAGCACTAGCACAGATACGCAGTATTTT.

This clone has only one observation. The identical CDR3 is also encoded by other nucleotide sequences in the sample. V usage is TRBV30 and J usage is TRBJ2-5; D perhaps matches TRBD1 (5 bases). There are 12 residues in the CDR3. V was pared by 4 bases and J by 4 bases, with 10 bases between. From germline, CDR1 is GTSNPN and CDR2 SVGIG (reference sequence). Here the CDR3 DNA reads TGTGCCTGGACCAGGGTTGGAGAGACCCAGTACTTC. It is translated as CAWTRVGETQYF.

The chain has TRBV27 and TRBJ2-3; a possible D gene is TRBD1 (6 bases). Germline V CDR1 and CDR2: MNHEY, SMNVEV (reference sequence). There are 16 residues in the CDR3. Trimming took 3 bases from V and 0 from J, leaving 13 bases between them. The CDR3: CASSFFPGASTDTQYF. The CDR3 DNA is TGTGCCAGCAGTTTCTTCCCAGGGGCCAGCACAGATACGCAGTATTTT.

The chain has TRBV24-1 and TRBJ2-3, with 12 nucleotides matching TRBD2. The CDR3 is made up of 18 amino acids. V dropped 6 bases and J dropped 0; count of bases not matched to a gene: 9. CDR1 and CDR2 (germline): KGHDR, SFDVKD. The CDR3 sequence is CATSTPRTSGRSTDTQYF. The CDR3, as DNA: TGTGCCACCAGTACCCCCCGAACTAGCGGGAGGAGCACAGATACGCAGTATTTT.

In regard to this clone: The DNA is omitted, as the CDR3 cannot be located on it reliably, and the CDR3 follows TCRdb's listing. The chain couples TRBV28 to TRBJ1-4. The CDR3 is 15 amino acids in total, end residues counted. Germline-derived CDR1 and CDR2 are MDHEN and SYDVKM. The CDR3 sequence is CASSRGTSAGKNCFF.

The CDR3 DNA reads as TGTGCCAGTAACGCGGGAGCCTCGAATGAGCAGTTCTTC. This codes for CASNAGASNEQFF. The chain carries TRBV19 and TRBJ2-1, with 7 bases fitting TRBD2. The CDR3 covers 13 residues. V shed 7 bases and J 7 bases; nucleotides not matched to a gene: 7. Germline-derived CDR1 and CDR2 are LNHDA and SQIVND (reference sequence). Supplemented by reference TRBV19 and TRBJ2-1, the full variable domain reads DGGITQSPKYLFRKEGQNVTLSCEQNLNHDAMYWYRQDPGQGLRLIYYSQIVNDFQKGDIAEGYSVSREKKESFPLTVTSAQKNPTAFYLCASNAGASNEQFFGPGTRLTVL.

This sequence joins TRBV18 and TRBJ2-5, with TRBD1 identical over 7 bases. With 1 base clipped from V and 6 bases from J, the junction kept 5 bases outside the gene matches. The CDR3 is 14 residues long. Germline loops: CDR1 KGHSH, CDR2 LQKENI. The CDR3 DNA reads as TGTGCCAGCTCACCACAAGGACAGGACAAGACCCAGTACTTC. Translated, it gives CASSPQGQDKTQYF.

The chain combines TRBV9 with TRBJ2-5; 9 nucleotides line up with TRBD2. CDR3 size: 16 residues. J gave up 4 bases and V 0 bases, and 7 bases lay outside the gene matches. The germline CDR1 and CDR2 sequences are SGDLS and YYNGEE. As DNA, the CDR3 is TGTGCCAGCAGCGTAGGAGGCGCGGGGGGGCCAGAGACCCAGTACTTC. It yields the protein CASSVGGAGGPETQYF.